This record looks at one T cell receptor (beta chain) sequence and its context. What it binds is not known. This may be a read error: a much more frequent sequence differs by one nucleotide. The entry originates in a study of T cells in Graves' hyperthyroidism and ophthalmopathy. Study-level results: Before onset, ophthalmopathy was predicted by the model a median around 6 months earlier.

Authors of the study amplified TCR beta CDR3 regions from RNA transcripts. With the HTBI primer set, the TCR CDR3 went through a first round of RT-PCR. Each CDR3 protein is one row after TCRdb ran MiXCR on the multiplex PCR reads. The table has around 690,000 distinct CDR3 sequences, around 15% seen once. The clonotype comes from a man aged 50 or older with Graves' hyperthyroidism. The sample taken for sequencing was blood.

For the CDR3, the DNA is TGTGCCAGCAGTGAGTGGCGACAGGGGACAGATACGCAGTATTTT. This codes for CASSEWRQGTDTQYF. The chain links TRBV6-1 to TRBJ2-3, with 8 bases identical to TRBD1. The junction had 5 bases not matched to a gene; V was cut back by 3 bases and J by 3 bases. The CDR3 extends over 15 amino acids. Germline lookup yields CDR1 MNHNS and CDR2 SASEGT.